Each of the 31 T cell receptor beta chains below was sequenced from the same sample in a study of a mutant IDH1 vaccine in newly diagnosed glioma. Measured with immunoSEQ multiplex PCR; TCRdb has only the in-frame clones, and not every one. The sample consists of some 37,000 clones, 78% of them appearing once. Their antigens remain unidentified. Time point in this sample: week 5, during vaccination. Each dose delivered 300 ug of mutant IDH1 20-mer peptide subcutaneously with imiquimod. This material consisted of PBMCs, taken from a glioma patient whose treatment included an IDH1 peptide vaccine. Receptors were obtained from a man aged 40-50 years with glioma.

The chain recombines TRBV11-2 with TRBJ2-5; D perhaps matches TRBD1 (6 bases). Trimming pared 6 bases from V and 4 bases from J, leaving 15 bases between. Germline lookup yields CDR1 SGHAT and CDR2 FQNNGV. The CDR3 length is 14 residues. In DNA form, the CDR3 reads TGTGCCAGCAGGCGGATGGGGGCGGGAGAGACCCAGTACTTC. Translated: CASRRMGAGETQYF.

The chain uses TRBV29-1 and TRBJ2-7; the D gene could be TRBD1 or TRBD2 (5 bases each). V shed 3 bases and J shed 3 bases, with 9 bases lying between them. The CDR3 contains 12 residues. From germline, CDR1 is SQVTM and CDR2 ANQGSEA. The CDR3 reads CSVERGDYEQYF. As DNA, the CDR3 is TGCAGCGTTGAGAGGGGCGACTACGAGCAGTACTTC.

Written as DNA, the CDR3 is TGCGCCAGCAGTGCTAGGGGCTACGAGCAGTACTTC. As protein: CASSARGYEQYF. The chain recombines TRBV10-1 with TRBJ2-7; D perhaps matches TRBD1 (5 bases). The CDR3 runs to 12 residues. Germline values: CDR1 WNHNN, CDR2 SYGVQD (reference sequence). Trimming removed 4 bases from V and 3 bases from J, with 7 bases in between.

This chain connects TRBV23-1 to TRBJ1-1; TRBD1 aligns across 9 bases. TRBV23-1 qualifies as an ORF whose function is uncertain. V dropped 6 bases and J dropped 8; count of bases not matched to a gene: 7. The CDR3 has 13 residues. The CDR3 loop is CASRSDRGAEAFF. Here the CDR3 DNA reads TGCGCCAGCAGATCTGACAGGGGGGCCGAAGCTTTCTTT.

The rearrangement links TRBV7-8 to TRBJ1-1; TRBD1 matches at 8 bases. In germline, CDR1 is SGHVS, CDR2 FQNEAQ. Unmatched junction bases numbered 5, after V lost 5 bases and J lost 3 bases. The CDR3 has 14 amino acids. The CDR3 loop is CASSLRQGYTEAFF. The CDR3 nucleotides read TGTGCCAGCAGCCTCAGACAGGGGTACACTGAAGCTTTCTTT.

The chain carries TRBV2 and TRBJ1-4; the D gene is possibly TRBD1 (6 bases). The germline V gene encodes CDR1 SNHLY and CDR2 FYNNEI. This CDR3 is built from 17 residues. V was clipped by 4 bases and J by 3 bases, with 18 bases between them. CDR3 bases: TGTGCCAGCAGTGCCTTTCCCAGCAGGGGTGCTAATGAAAAACTGTTTTTT. Translated: CASSAFPSRGANEKLFF. Full variable domain (rest looked up from reference TRBV2 and TRBJ1-4): EPEVTQTPSHQVTQMGQEVILRCVPISNHLYFYWYRQILGQKVEFLVSFYNNEISEKSEIFDDQFSVERPDGSNFTLKIRSTKLEDSAMYFCASSAFPSRGANEKLFFGSGTQLSVL.

This clone has a single count. The chain joins TRBV23-1 to TRBJ2-4; D is perhaps TRBD1 (5 bases). TRBV23-1 is identified as an open reading frame with a role that is uncertain. This CDR3 spans 17 amino acids. The V gene lost 2 bases and the J gene lost 1 base, with 15 bases spanning the gap. CDR3 DNA: TGCGCCAGCAGTCAAAGGGGTAGGTTCGCGGCCAAAAACATTCAGTACTTC. It yields the protein CASSQRGRFAAKNIQYF.

The chain recombines TRBV12-5 with TRBJ2-7; tentatively, D is TRBD2 (5 bases). The CDR3 is made up of 15 amino acids. V lost 1 base to trimming and J lost 4 bases, with 14 bases between them. Germline lookup yields CDR1 LGHNT and CDR2 FRNRAP. Here the CDR3 DNA reads TGTGCTAGTGGTTTGGGGGCTCCCCGAGGGTACGAGCAGTACTTC. Residues: CASGLGAPRGYEQYF.

This clone has more than one count but fewer than ten. The V call is TRBV30, the J call TRBJ1-6; D is unclear. Trimming stripped 2 bases from V and 7 bases from J, with 9 bases between. The CDR3 length is 13 residues. Germline values: CDR1 GTSNPN, CDR2 SVGIG (reference sequence). The chain's CDR3 is CAWSFRHNSPLHF. In DNA form, the CDR3 reads TGTGCCTGGAGTTTCCGGCACAATTCACCCCTCCACTTT.

CDR3: CASSPKGTDLWGYTF. In nucleotides, the CDR3 is TGTGCCAGCTCACCAAAGGGGACAGATCTCTGGGGCTACACCTTC. This chain links TRBV18 with TRBJ1-2; 7 bases are shared with TRBD1. The CDR3 has 15 amino acids. The germline V gene has CDR1 KGHSH and CDR2 LQKENI. The V and J ends lost 2 bases and 8 bases, in that order; junction bases with no gene match: 11.

This chain uses TRBV7-3 with TRBJ2-7, with D uncertain. From germline, CDR1 is SGHTA and CDR2 FQGTGA. This CDR3 is 13 amino acids long. V shed 2 bases and J shed 6 bases, with 11 bases lying between them. CDR3 bases: TGTGCCAGCAGCTTAGAGCCAATGACCGAGCAGTACTTC. Encoded protein: CASSLEPMTEQYF.

Only one count was recorded for this clone. J is TRBJ1-2 and V is TRBV4-1; D perhaps matches TRBD1 (5 bases). V was pared by 4 bases and J by 8 bases, with 23 bases between. CDR3 length: 16 amino acids. Germline CDR1 reads MGHRA; CDR2 reads YSYEKL. CDR3 bases: TGCGCCAGCAGCCGCACCCTGGAAAGGGGCACGCCCGGCTACACCTTC. Amino acids: CASSRTLERGTPGYTF.

This chain connects TRBV19 to TRBJ1-2, with D possibly TRBD1 on 5 matching bases. The CDR3 consists of 14 residues. The germline gives CDR1 LNHDA, CDR2 SQIVND (reference sequence). The ends were cut back, 5 bases at V and 4 bases at J, with 14 bases in the middle. CDR3 sequence: CASSLIREGYGYTF. Written as DNA, the CDR3 is TGTGCCAGTAGTCTCATCAGGGAGGGCTATGGCTACACCTTC.

CDR3 nucleotide sequence: TGTGCCAGCAGCCACAGAAGGGGTATCGGATACAATGAGCAGTTCTTC. Residues: CASSHRRGIGYNEQFF. The V and J genes are TRBV7-9 and TRBJ2-1, with D perhaps TRBD1 (5 bases). Trimming shortened V by 5 bases and J by 4 bases, and 18 bases separated the two germline ends. The length of the CDR3 is 16 residues. The germline CDR1 and CDR2 sequences are SEHNR and FQNEAQ (reference sequence).

The gene calls are TRBV5-6 and TRBJ1-1, with a tentative D call TRBD1 (6 bases). This CDR3 spans 16 amino acids. Germline V gene data show CDR1 as SGHDT and CDR2 as YYEEEE. Trimming stripped 4 bases from V and 1 base from J, with 17 bases between. The CDR3 nucleotides read TGTGCCAGCAGCCTTGACAGGAGGGCATCGAACACTGAAGCTTTCTTT. Translating gives CASSLDRRASNTEAFF.

This chain uses TRBV2 with TRBJ2-1; D uncertain. CDR3 length equals 13 residues. Germline V lookup: CDR1 SNHLY, CDR2 FYNNEI. V gave up 7 bases and J gave up 9 bases, with 16 bases separating them. CDR3 in DNA: TGTGCCAGCACCCAAACCCCAACCAGTGAGCAGTTCTTC. Amino acids: CASTQTPTSEQFF.

This chain connects TRBV6-5 to TRBJ1-6; perhaps TRBD1 as D (5 bases). There are 16 residues in the CDR3. Trimming cost V 3 bases and J 7 bases, with 16 bases left between them. The V gene's germline CDR1 is MNHEY and CDR2 SVGAGI. The CDR3 region is CASSYSAGTGNSPLHF. CDR3 DNA: TGTGCCAGCAGTTATTCCGCCGGGACCGGCAATTCACCCCTCCACTTT.

This clone was observed a handful of times. V and J are TRBV6-1 and TRBJ1-2; 9 bases are shared with TRBD1. With 6 bases clipped from V and 7 bases from J, the junction kept 9 bases outside the gene matches. CDR3 size: 14 residues. Germline V gives CDR1 MNHNS, CDR2 SASEGT. For the CDR3, the DNA is TGTGCCAGCAGGCCAGGGGACAGGGCGGGTGGCTACACCTTC. Residues: CASRPGDRAGGYTF.

This clone has a single count. The gene calls are TRBV2 and TRBJ2-2, with TRBD2 matching over 12 bases. The CDR3 covers 15 residues. V dropped 7 bases and J dropped 4; count of bases not matched to a gene: 4. Germline V CDR1 and CDR2: SNHLY, FYNNEI. The CDR3 region is CASKLAGGVTGELFF. As DNA, the CDR3 is TGTGCCAGCAAACTAGCGGGGGGCGTCACCGGGGAGCTGTTTTTT.

This clone occurred a few times. V gene TRBV9 combines with J gene TRBJ1-5, with D maybe TRBD1 (5 bases). This CDR3 contains 15 residues. Germline V lookup: CDR1 SGDLS, CDR2 YYNGEE. With 0 bases removed from V and 0 bases from J, the gap between germline ends came to 7 bases. The CDR3: CASSVDGGSNQPQHF. The CDR3 coding sequence is TGTGCCAGCAGCGTAGATGGGGGTAGCAATCAGCCCCAGCATTTT.

J is TRBJ2-2 and V is TRBV2; TRBD2 aligns across 11 bases. V gave up 4 bases and J gave up 6 bases; unmatched junction bases: 4. Germline V gene sequence: CDR1 SNHLY, CDR2 FYNNEI. There are 15 residues in the CDR3. CDR3 sequence: CASSATSGGPGELFF. CDR3 in DNA: TGTGCCAGCAGTGCTACTAGCGGGGGCCCCGGGGAGCTGTTTTTT.

The chain uses TRBV4-1 and TRBJ2-2; D remains unclear. The CDR3 consists of 14 residues. CDR1 and CDR2 (germline): MGHRA, YSYEKL. Trimming took 1 base from V and 1 from J, leaving 4 bases between them. As DNA, the CDR3 is TGCGCCAGCAGCCAAGTGGGGAACACCGGGGAGCTGTTTTTT. Protein product: CASSQVGNTGELFF.

This clone was picked up one time. This sequence joins TRBV10-1 and TRBJ1-6; no firm D call. Germline loops: CDR1 WNHNN, CDR2 SYGVQD (reference sequence). V lost 2 bases and J 10 bases, leaving 9 bases between the germline ends. There are 13 residues in the CDR3. The CDR3 sequence is CASSEGFESPLHF. CDR3 bases: TGCGCCAGCAGTGAGGGGTTTGAGTCACCCCTCCACTTT.

The V gene is TRBV7-2, the J gene TRBJ2-3; TRBD2 matches at 15 bases. CDR3 length: 18 residues. The germline gives CDR1 SGHTA, CDR2 FQGNSA. J was trimmed by 1 base and V by 5 bases; bases with no gene match: 7. Here the CDR3 DNA reads TGTGCCAGCAGCACTCGGACTAGCGGGGGGGTTGGCACAGATACGCAGTATTTT. It encodes CASSTRTSGGVGTDTQYF.

CDR3 sequence reads: CASSVGGGLLSGANVLTF. The CDR3 coding sequence is TGTGCCAGCAGCGTAGGTGGGGGGCTCCTCTCTGGGGCCAACGTCCTGACTTTC. The chain combines TRBV7-6 with TRBJ2-6; D possibly matches TRBD1 or TRBD2 (6 bases each). CDR3 length: 18 residues. The V end was cut by 5 bases, the J end by 0 bases, with 17 bases between. The germline V gene encodes CDR1 SGHVS and CDR2 FNYEAQ.

This clone was counted a single time. The chain joins TRBV9 to TRBJ2-1; TRBD1 agrees at 7 bases. Per germline, CDR1 SGDLS and CDR2 YYNGEE. V lost 4 bases and J lost 3; bases outside the gene matches: 13. CDR3 length: 17 residues. The CDR3 loop reads CASSPSSTGPGYNEQFF. In DNA, the CDR3 is TGTGCCAGCAGCCCGTCTTCGACAGGGCCAGGCTACAATGAGCAGTTCTTC.

The V and J genes are TRBV6-6 and TRBJ2-7; the match to TRBD1 covers 10 bases. V was pared by 2 bases and J by 3 bases, with 1 base of the junction left unmatched. The CDR3 totals 14 residues. Germline CDR1 reads MNHNY; CDR2 reads SVGAGI (reference sequence). The DNA of the CDR3 is TGTGCCAGCAGTTACCGGACAGGGGGCTACGAGCAGTACTTC. Translation gives CASSYRTGGYEQYF.

The V and J genes are TRBV4-1 and TRBJ1-1, with D uncertain. The CDR3 is 15 residues long. Trimming shortened V by 0 bases and J by 5 bases, and 13 bases separated the two germline ends. The germline V gene has CDR1 MGHRA and CDR2 YSYEKL. CDR3 DNA sequence: TGCGCCAGCAGCCAAGATCGGACCCTGGGGACTGAAGCTTTCTTT. This gives the protein CASSQDRTLGTEAFF.

V and J are TRBV27 and TRBJ1-2; D possibly corresponds to TRBD1 (6 bases). This CDR3 is built from 13 residues. The V end lost 0 bases, the J end lost 8 bases, and 10 bases lay between the germline ends. The germline gives CDR1 MNHEY, CDR2 SMNVEV (reference sequence). CDR3 loop: CASSLSGGGGYTF. CDR3 sequence (DNA): TGTGCCAGCAGTTTATCGGGGGGGGGCGGCTACACCTTC.

V usage is TRBV5-1 and J usage is TRBJ1-2; maybe TRBD1 (6 bases). Germline V gene lookup returns CDR1 SGHRS and CDR2 YFSETQ. The CDR3 loop spans 13 amino acids. Trimming took off 2 bases at V and 4 bases at J, with 9 bases between the two ends. In nucleotides, the CDR3 is TGCGCCAGCAGCTTCGAGGGGGTCTATGGCTACACCTTC. This codes for CASSFEGVYGYTF.

The V call is TRBV5-1, the J call TRBJ2-1, with TRBD1 matching 9 bases. After removal of 4 bases from V and 4 bases from J, the junction contained 3 bases not matched to a gene. The CDR3 has 14 residues. CDR1 and CDR2 from the germline V gene are SGHRS and YFSETQ. The CDR3 sequence: CASSMGQGYNEQFF. DNA for the CDR3: TGCGCCAGCAGCATGGGACAGGGATACAATGAGCAGTTCTTC.